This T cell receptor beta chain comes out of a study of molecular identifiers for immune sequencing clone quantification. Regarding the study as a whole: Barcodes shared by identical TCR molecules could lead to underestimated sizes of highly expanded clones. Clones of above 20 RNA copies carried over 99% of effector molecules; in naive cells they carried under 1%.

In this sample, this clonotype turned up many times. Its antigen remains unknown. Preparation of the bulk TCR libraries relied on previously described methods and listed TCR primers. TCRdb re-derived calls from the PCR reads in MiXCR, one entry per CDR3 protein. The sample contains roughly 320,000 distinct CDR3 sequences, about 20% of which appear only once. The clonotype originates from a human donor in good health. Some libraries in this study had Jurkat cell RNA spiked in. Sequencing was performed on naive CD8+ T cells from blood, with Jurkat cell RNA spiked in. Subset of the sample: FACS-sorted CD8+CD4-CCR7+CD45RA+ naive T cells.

The CDR3 bases are TGTGCCAGCAGTGATACAGGCAGCAATCAGCCCCAGCATTTT. It encodes CASSDTGSNQPQHF. The rearrangement joins TRBV2 to TRBJ1-5, with a possible D match to TRBD1 (5 bases). Germline-derived CDR1 and CDR2 are SNHLY and FYNNEI. The CDR3 covers 14 residues. With 3 bases removed from V and 1 base from J, the gap between germline ends came to 7 bases.